This TCR beta chain derives from a study of brain T cells in children with intractable seizures. The table lists this clone with a few counts. Pre-surgery treatment included at least one anti-epileptic drug. This CDR3 region has 15 residues. The V and J ends lost 3 bases and 4 bases respectively, with 15 bases between them. The germline CDR1 and CDR2 sequences are SEHNR and FQNEAQ (reference sequence). Generated by immunoSEQ multiplex PCR, the TCRdb table keeps only in-frame clones and is missing some. The profile shows 62,000 or so clones, more than 95% of them singletons. This specimen was peripheral blood, taken at surgery. This sequence was found in a boy younger than two with focal cortical dysplasia and intractable seizures. This chain connects TRBV7-9 to TRBJ1-2, with unresolved D. The DNA for the CDR3 is TGTGCCAGCAGCTTTAGTTTTCGGGGAAGCTATGGCTACACCTTC. Residues: CASSFSFRGSYGYTF.